This T cell receptor (beta chain) derives from a study of blood T cells in healthy people across ages. Each individual donor underwent a draw of 8.5 to 10 milliliters of peripheral blood. Using a J-beta primer mix together with a sample-barcoded 5' primer, a second PCR was run for 7 to 11 cycles. TCRdb re-derived calls from the 5' RACE reads in MiXCR, one entry per CDR3 protein. The sample lists 600,000 to 1,000,000 distinct CDR3 sequences, 20% to 25% occurring once. On this clonotype: The target antigen is unknown.

Points from the study as a whole: Older individuals had lower TCR beta diversity per million T cells (the decline was roughly linear). PBMCs left unsorted prevented a conclusive naive versus antigen-experienced comparison.

Germline CDR1 and CDR2: MGHRA and YSYEKL. The CDR3 extends over 15 amino acids. Trimming pared 2 bases from V and 8 bases from J, leaving 18 bases between. This sample also belongs to another study, concerning T cells of mothers and their children. From that paper: The donors comprised over 5 children and their three healthy Caucasian mothers.

This sequence joins TRBV4-1 and TRBJ1-2; no clear D. The source is a boy younger than 18 in good health. Sequenced input: blood. The CDR3 reads CASSQPTGLTRGYTF. The DNA for the CDR3 is TGCGCCAGCAGCCAACCGACTGGCTTAACGCGCGGCTACACCTTC.